Listed below are T cell receptor beta chains from one sample, sequenced in a study of shared clonotypes between healthy human individuals. Only in-frame clones appear in the TCRdb table, and some are missing; sequencing was by immunoSEQ multiplex PCR. The sample carries about 2 million clones, approximately 94% recorded once. Sequenced: naive CD8+ T cells sorted from blood. The receptors shown here come from a man in his late teens or twenties in good health. Each CDR3 is given with its conserved first and last residue. A D gene is named only where the DNA matches it firmly. Size is omitted from some rows. Given values are once, few, many or a class for expanded clones.

j_gene: TRBJ2-3; d_gene: -; v_gene: TRBV5-1; abundance: -; CDR3nt: TGCGCCAGCAGCTTGTTAACTCCTGGGGCAGATACGCAGTATTTT; CDR3aa: CASSLLTPGADTQYF
j_gene: TRBJ2-3; d_gene: TRBD1; v_gene: TRBV5-6; abundance: -; CDR3nt: TGTGCCAGCAGCTTCCGGGACAGGACGGACGATACGCAGTATTTT; CDR3aa: CASSFRDRTDDTQYF
j_gene: TRBJ2-1; d_gene: TRBD2; v_gene: TRBV11-1; abundance: -; CDR3nt: TGTGCCAGCAGCTTATGGGGGGGAAACTCCTACAATGAGCAGTTCTTC; CDR3aa: CASSLWGGNSYNEQFF
j_gene: TRBJ1-1; d_gene: -; v_gene: TRBV2; abundance: -; CDR3nt: TGTGCCAGCAGTGAAACCCCAGGGATGAACACTGAAGCTTTCTTT; CDR3aa: CASSETPGMNTEAFF
j_gene: TRBJ2-7; d_gene: TRBD2; v_gene: TRBV7-2; abundance: once; CDR3nt: TGTGCCAGCAGCTTAGATGTACTAGCGGAAGACCACGAGCAGTACTTC; CDR3aa: CASSLDVLAEDHEQYF
j_gene: TRBJ2-1; d_gene: TRBD2; v_gene: TRBV19; abundance: -; CDR3nt: TGTGCCAGTAGTAGAATAGCGGGAGGGGAAAATGAGCAGTTCTTC; CDR3aa: CASSRIAGGENEQFF
j_gene: TRBJ2-2; d_gene: TRBD1; v_gene: TRBV19; abundance: -; CDR3nt: TGTGCCAGTAGTCTGGACAGGGGGCTAACCGGGGAGCTGTTTTTT; CDR3aa: CASSLDRGLTGELFF
j_gene: TRBJ2-1; d_gene: -; v_gene: TRBV6-5; abundance: -; CDR3nt: TGTGCCAGCATTAGGGGCTACAATGAGCAGTTCTTC; CDR3aa: CASIRGYNEQFF
j_gene: TRBJ1-1; d_gene: TRBD1; v_gene: TRBV9; abundance: -; CDR3nt: TGTGCCAGCAGCGTAGTGCCGGAGGGGGCGCGAACTGAAGCTTTCTTT; CDR3aa: CASSVVPEGARTEAFF
j_gene: TRBJ2-1; d_gene: -; v_gene: TRBV29-1; abundance: -; CDR3nt: TGCAGCCTGCTATATGGAGACACCAATGAGCAGTTCTTC; CDR3aa: CSLLYGDTNEQFF
j_gene: TRBJ1-1; d_gene: -; v_gene: TRBV30; abundance: -; CDR3nt: TGTGCCTGGAGTCAGGTCACTGAAGCTTTCTTT; CDR3aa: CAWSQVTEAFF
j_gene: TRBJ2-7; d_gene: -; v_gene: TRBV13; abundance: -; CDR3nt: TGTGCCAGCAGCTTAAGTGGCAAGTCCTACGAGCAGTACTTC; CDR3aa: CASSLSGKSYEQYF
j_gene: TRBJ2-7; d_gene: -; v_gene: TRBV7-9; abundance: once; CDR3nt: TGTGCCAGCAGCTCAAAGACAGGTTTTTCTTTCCACGAGCAGTACTTC; CDR3aa: CASSSKTGFSFHEQYF
j_gene: TRBJ1-5; d_gene: -; v_gene: TRBV28; abundance: -; CDR3nt: TGTGCCAGCAGCACGAGCTGGGAGTTAAGCAATCAGCCCCAGCATTTT; CDR3aa: CASSTSWELSNQPQHF
j_gene: TRBJ2-7; d_gene: -; v_gene: TRBV28; abundance: -; CDR3nt: TGTGCCAGCAGCGAGAAGGGGGGAAGGTACGAGCAGTACTTC; CDR3aa: CASSEKGGRYEQYF
j_gene: TRBJ2-1; d_gene: -; v_gene: TRBV5-6; abundance: -; CDR3nt: TGTGCCAGCAGCGAAGACCTAAGCTCCTACAATGAGCAGTTCTTC; CDR3aa: CASSEDLSSYNEQFF
j_gene: TRBJ1-2; d_gene: -; v_gene: TRBV28; abundance: -; CDR3nt: TGTGCCAGCAGTGGCAACGGAGGCCAAGACTTCTATGGCTACACCTTC; CDR3aa: CASSGNGGQDFYGYTF
j_gene: TRBJ1-6; d_gene: -; v_gene: TRBV5-4; abundance: -; CDR3nt: TGTGCCAGCAGCGCCCGGGCTCTGGAAACCTATAATTCACCCCTCCACTTT; CDR3aa: CASSARALETYNSPLHF
j_gene: TRBJ2-5; d_gene: TRBD1; v_gene: TRBV13; abundance: -; CDR3nt: TGTGCCAGCAGCTTGGCCCGGGACAGGGTAGGGGCGGAGACCCAGTACTTC; CDR3aa: CASSLARDRVGAETQYF
j_gene: TRBJ2-2; d_gene: TRBD1; v_gene: TRBV27; abundance: once; CDR3nt: TGTGCCAGCAGGCCGACAGGGGGCGCAGTCGGGGAGCTGTTTTTT; CDR3aa: CASRPTGGAVGELFF
j_gene: TRBJ2-6; d_gene: -; v_gene: TRBV27; abundance: -; CDR3nt: TGTGCCAGCAGTTTAAAAGCGGTGAGCTCTGGGGCCAACGTCCTGACTTTC; CDR3aa: CASSLKAVSSGANVLTF
j_gene: TRBJ2-1; d_gene: -; v_gene: TRBV4-3; abundance: -; CDR3nt: TGCGCCAGCAGCAATCTAGCGAGCTCCTACAATGAGCAGTTCTTC; CDR3aa: CASSNLASSYNEQFF
j_gene: TRBJ1-2; d_gene: TRBD1; v_gene: TRBV9; abundance: -; CDR3nt: TGTGCCAGCAGCGTCACCCAGGGGGCGGGCTATGGCTACACCTTC; CDR3aa: CASSVTQGAGYGYTF
j_gene: TRBJ1-2; d_gene: -; v_gene: TRBV25-1; abundance: -; CDR3nt: TGTGCCAGCAGTGAGGGGTCGTATGGCTACACCTTC; CDR3aa: CASSEGSYGYTF
j_gene: TRBJ2-2; d_gene: -; v_gene: TRBV4-1; abundance: -; CDR3nt: TGCGCCAGCAGCCAAGAAGTAACAGGTTGGTCCGGGGAGCTGTTTTTT; CDR3aa: CASSQEVTGWSGELFF
j_gene: TRBJ1-1; d_gene: TRBD1; v_gene: TRBV7-2; abundance: once; CDR3nt: TGTGCCAGCAGCCTTGGACAGGGCAGCAGGGAAACTGAAGCTTTCTTT; CDR3aa: CASSLGQGSRETEAFF
j_gene: TRBJ1-1; d_gene: -; v_gene: TRBV2; abundance: -; CDR3nt: TGTGCCAGCAAGTCCAGGGGATTCATTGAAGCTTTCTTT; CDR3aa: CASKSRGFIEAFF
j_gene: TRBJ2-3; d_gene: TRBD1; v_gene: TRBV2; abundance: -; CDR3nt: TGTGCCAGCAGTGGGGGACAGGCAGATACGCAGTATTTT; CDR3aa: CASSGGQADTQYF
j_gene: TRBJ2-3; d_gene: -; v_gene: TRBV28; abundance: -; CDR3nt: TGTGCCAGCAGCTTAATGGCGGGGACAAGCACAGATACGCAGTATTTT; CDR3aa: CASSLMAGTSTDTQYF
j_gene: TRBJ1-1; d_gene: TRBD1; v_gene: TRBV13; abundance: -; CDR3nt: TGTGCCAGCAGCTTCAGGGGGACTAACACTGAAGCTTTCTTT; CDR3aa: CASSFRGTNTEAFF
j_gene: TRBJ2-7; d_gene: -; v_gene: TRBV6-5; abundance: -; CDR3nt: TGTGCCAGCAGCTCCCCTGAACGGTTGTGGCAGTACTTC; CDR3aa: CASSSPERLWQYF
j_gene: TRBJ2-2; d_gene: TRBD2; v_gene: TRBV9; abundance: -; CDR3nt: TGTGCCAGCAGCGCCTCGGGACTAGCGGGCGCTCCGAACACCGGGGAGCTGTTTTTT; CDR3aa: CASSASGLAGAPNTGELFF
j_gene: TRBJ1-1; d_gene: -; v_gene: TRBV7-9; abundance: once; CDR3nt: TGTGCCAGCAGCCCGTCTCAGGGTCCTGAAGCTTTCTTT; CDR3aa: CASSPSQGPEAFF
j_gene: TRBJ2-1; d_gene: -; v_gene: TRBV4-3; abundance: -; CDR3nt: TGCGCCAGCAGCCAAGGGGTCCGGGATGAGCAGTTCTTC; CDR3aa: CASSQGVRDEQFF
j_gene: TRBJ1-1; d_gene: -; v_gene: TRBV19; abundance: -; CDR3nt: TGTGCCACTAAACCCCGGGACTATGACACTGAAGCTTTCTTT; CDR3aa: CATKPRDYDTEAFF
j_gene: TRBJ1-5; d_gene: -; v_gene: TRBV19; abundance: -; CDR3nt: TGTGCCAGTACAGACAGCCGAGCAAGCAATCAGCCCCAGCATTTT; CDR3aa: CASTDSRASNQPQHF
j_gene: TRBJ1-1; d_gene: -; v_gene: TRBV6-5; abundance: -; CDR3nt: TGTGCCAGCAGTTACCTCGGGGGTATCGAAACTGAAGCTTTCTTT; CDR3aa: CASSYLGGIETEAFF
j_gene: TRBJ1-1; d_gene: -; v_gene: TRBV11-2; abundance: few; CDR3nt: TGTGCCAGCAGCGCGCGAGGGGACTCGAACACTGAAGCTTTCTTT; CDR3aa: CASSARGDSNTEAFF
j_gene: TRBJ2-5; d_gene: TRBD1; v_gene: TRBV6-5; abundance: -; CDR3nt: TGTGCCAGCAGTAGGTGGACAGGAACCCAAGAGACCCAGTACTTC; CDR3aa: CASSRWTGTQETQYF
j_gene: TRBJ2-5; d_gene: -; v_gene: TRBV9; abundance: -; CDR3nt: TGTGCCAGCAGCGTAACAGCTGCGAGAAAAGAGACCCAGTACTTC; CDR3aa: CASSVTAARKETQYF
j_gene: TRBJ2-3; d_gene: TRBD2; v_gene: TRBV6-5; abundance: -; CDR3nt: TGTGCCAGCAGTTACTCAGCTAGCGGGAGAACAGATACGCAGTATTTT; CDR3aa: CASSYSASGRTDTQYF
j_gene: TRBJ1-6; d_gene: TRBD1; v_gene: TRBV7-9; abundance: -; CDR3nt: TGTGCCAGCAGCTTCGAAGGGACAGATAATTCACCCCTCCACTTT; CDR3aa: CASSFEGTDNSPLHF